The TCR beta chain under discussion was sequenced for a study of cytomegalovirus exposure and HLA in healthy donors (dated by TCRdb to 2016 to 2017). Describing the broader study: An earlier analysis of 587 of the donors reported 276 Gb of sequence data and 95 million to 130 million unique TCR beta sequences obtained from about 180 million T cells. Donor age, sex, ethnicity and CMV serostatus were compiled alongside the repertoire data. On average, roughly 250,000 unique TCR beta nucleotide sequences were sequenced per donor among 300 to 500 genotyped donors of the cohort, with 15% to 20% of those sequences being non-productive. Around 320 gigabases of sequencing data and 78 million or so unique TCR sequences were included in an early release covering several hundred HLA-typed donors. To study patterns of TCR occurrence, a later analysis re-analyzed previously published TCR beta repertoires from several hundred donors and added high-resolution HLA genotyping. The genetic ancestry cluster associated with self-reported Caucasian donors included 81% of the roughly 400 genotyped donors. A later genetic analysis took genome-wide SNP genotypes for about 60% of the roughly 670 donors and used that subset as a discovery cohort. Because of strong linkage in the cohort, five DR-DQ haplotypes were treated as single units for association and clustering. An earlier analysis of around 580 of the donors used high-throughput TCR beta sequencing to judge whether each TCR beta V gene segment behaved as functional or pseudogenic. In addition to the first cohort of 666 subjects, a separate validation cohort of 130 or so different subjects was used. Rather than using new phenotypic data, the later analysis identified candidate immune exposures from TCR beta sequences and from how often those sequences occurred across donors. The number of donors typed differed by locus, with about 620-630 for A, B, C, DRB1 and DQB1, around 500 for DQA1, 606 for DPA1, and under 490 for DPB1. HLA typing included class I and class II loci at four-digit resolution. Every discovery cohort repertoire had been produced on one sequencing platform. The study was designed to test whether signatures of past pathogen exposure could be identified by cataloging public T cell receptors. The T cell repertoires of roughly 660 subjects were profiled by immunosequencing and related to cytomegalovirus serostatus. To predict cytomegalovirus infection status, the study brought together high-throughput TCR immunosequencing, statistical association of individual TCRs with disease status, and machine learning. Broader findings and caveats from the paper: Presence/absence analyses assumed roughly uniform sequencing depth across donors, an assumption that may not hold. Most CMV-associated TCR beta chains appeared to be HLA-restricted in a later analysis, and the HLA associations seemed to be driven largely by CMV exposure. A further reported finding was that TCR beta sequences accurately predicted the HLA-A and HLA-B alleles for most subjects in the first cohort. According to a later genetic analysis, donors in an Asian-associated ancestry cluster had fewer N-insertions in productive TCRs than the roughly 700-donor mean. Three of the identified cytomegalovirus-associated TCR beta chains were confirmed in vitro to be specific for cytomegalovirus antigens. Strong co-occurrence of HLA alleles, especially DR and DQ, made assigning TCR associations to individual alleles difficult. This cohort had only TCR beta chains sequenced, and the lack of alpha or paired-chain data limited which features could be detected. At a false discovery rate of 0.05, a later analysis linked around 17,000 TCR beta sequences to specific HLA alleles. In a later analysis, several top co-occurrence clusters were reported to appear linked to parvovirus B19, influenza, CMV and Epstein-Barr virus. In a later analysis, the rate of TCR association differed among HLA loci, with DRB1 alleles having the most associated TCRs and HLA-C alleles having the fewest. The sequencing pipeline was judged likely to have produced a cluster of highly shared sequence variants as a technical artifact. Because the 87-base-pair reads could not distinguish some IMGT-functional V segments, including TRBV6-2 and TRBV6-3, those segments were excluded. For the cohort, immune exposure information was limited to CMV serostatus. A later analysis found that HLA-associated TCR beta chains were more clonally expanded and had lower generation probabilities than equally common non-associated chains. A total of 150 or so TCR beta chains were listed by the study as associated with cytomegalovirus. The authors suggested that the approach could potentially be generalized to other disease states and immunological phenotypes. Because counts were too low, seventeen rarely observed V segments, including chromosome 9 orphons, were left out of the earlier analysis of about 500 of the donors. In an earlier analysis of 500 to 650 of the donors, most TCR beta V segments appeared in productive rearrangements about 90% or about 30% of the time, broadly matching IMGT annotations. Correlated functional status among segregating V segments might reflect linkage disequilibrium, but an unknown experimental factor could not be ruled out. Across donors, most TCR sequences were observed very rarely, whereas some public TCRs were present in many individuals. Because HLA typing was unavailable for some donors at each locus, only the typed subset was used in association tests. In a later genetic analysis, a missense DCLRE1C variant was associated with V-gene and J-gene trimming of TCR beta chains, and the association was replicated in an independent cohort. In both the original and validation cohorts, the classifier was reported to diagnose cytomegalovirus status with high specificity and sensitivity.

With regard to this clone: Its recognized antigen is unknown. No per-base quality is available; no much larger clone lies one base away.

CDR1 is given as MDHEN and CDR2 as SYDVKM, both from the germline V gene. Trimmed from V: 4 bases; trimmed from J: 4 bases; junction bases lacking a gene match: 7. The CDR3 sequence holds 16 residues, the cysteine and phenylalanine included. Only the CDR3 portion is preserved as DNA: 48 bases, with reading frame beginning at the first base. The cohort was made up of roughly 670 healthy bone marrow donors. Cohort members were all nominally healthy when sampled, although unrecorded immune exposures were likely present. The donor was CMV seronegative and was included in the group of about 350 seronegative cohort members. A peripheral blood sample was provided by each donor, and peripheral blood mononuclear cells were used for TCR beta sequencing. Genomic DNA extraction from the blood cell samples was performed with the Qiagen DNeasy Blood Extraction Kit. The method behind the library was the immunoSEQ multiplex PCR assay. For the multiplex PCR, a mixture combining 60 forward primers for TCR Vbeta segments and 13 reverse primers for TCR Jbeta segments was used. Amplification of the CDR3 region of rearranged TCR beta genes was performed with a multiplex PCR assay on genomic DNA. The amplified TCR beta libraries were sequenced on the Illumina HiSeq System as 87-base-pair reads. The study's own analysis went as follows. Across the 640 or so repertoires, a later analysis counted 80 million or so unique TCR beta chains, some 11 million of which were shared by at least two donors. To remove PCR and sequencing errors, raw reads were error-corrected and collapsed into unique sequences using a nearest-neighbor algorithm that merged closely related sequences. To assign V, D and J gene segments, CDR3 sequences were aligned to IMGT reference sequences. For a sequence to be retained, at least a six-nucleotide match to both a V gene segment and a J gene segment was required. Rearrangements were classified as productive when the CDR3 lacked stop codons and remained in frame with V and J, and all other rearrangements were classified as non-productive. Following IMGT convention, CDR3 was defined as the stretch from the second conserved V-encoded cysteine up to the conserved J-encoded phenylalanine. In an earlier analysis of around 600 of the donors, sequences lacking an unambiguous match to a single V gene segment were excluded. An earlier analysis of some 500 of the donors classified V segments as functional when productive rearrangements were above 56.7% and as segregating when the standard deviation between donors was above 5%. A statistical classification framework was built for diagnosing cytomegalovirus status from the catalog of TCR beta chain sequences. In a later analysis, TCR nucleotide sequences were compared against IMGT/GENE-DB human TR gene sequences so that V and J genes could be assigned. Using the TCRdist pipeline, a later analysis assigned CDR3 sequences along with most-parsimonious VDJ recombination scenarios. In a later analysis, each TCR beta chain was defined by its CDR3 amino acid sequence together with its V-gene family, and reads lacking a unique V-gene family were excluded. A later analysis removed 592 highly shared, low-generation-probability nucleotide sequences to deal with suspected cross-contamination and a sequencing artifact. For each public chain, a later analysis derived a clonal expansion index from normalized ranks of inferred template counts within each repertoire. In a later analysis, generation probabilities were computed with a VDJ recombination model fitted to out-of-frame rearrangements, and the resulting probabilities were checked against IGoR. Hypergeometric tests were used in a later analysis to score TCR-TCR, TCR-HLA and TCR-CMV co-occurrence, with a repertoire-size bias correction applied to the TCR pairs. To estimate false discovery rates, a later analysis permuted the HLA or CMV assignments 20 times. In a later analysis, co-occurring TCRs were grouped with DBSCAN, and TCRdist sequence similarity was added when clustering was performed within HLA-allele-positive subsets. For co-occurrence clustering, repertoires with fewer than 30,000 or more than 120,000 public chains were excluded, along with about five repertoires with anomalous nucleotide sharing. TCRdb obtained this table from immuneACCESS and retained in-frame rearrangements with V and J assigned. These tables miss some clones; where compared with another copy, unresolved V genes account for less than half of the shortfall, and the remainder is unexplained. That table gives V, J and clone size, and the DNA gave D and trimming. The sample yields about 130,000 clones; roughly three quarters were counted once. The ten largest account for roughly 1.9% of the sample.

The sequencing sample was made of PBMCs. The chain joins TRBV28 to TRBJ1-5, with 10 bases aligning to TRBD1. This clonotype was obtained from a woman between 40 and 50 years old in good health and CMV-seronegative. In nucleotides, the sequence is TGTGCCAGCAGTTCGGGACAGGGGCTAAGAAATCAGCCCCAGCATTTT. It encodes CASSSGQGLRNQPQHF.